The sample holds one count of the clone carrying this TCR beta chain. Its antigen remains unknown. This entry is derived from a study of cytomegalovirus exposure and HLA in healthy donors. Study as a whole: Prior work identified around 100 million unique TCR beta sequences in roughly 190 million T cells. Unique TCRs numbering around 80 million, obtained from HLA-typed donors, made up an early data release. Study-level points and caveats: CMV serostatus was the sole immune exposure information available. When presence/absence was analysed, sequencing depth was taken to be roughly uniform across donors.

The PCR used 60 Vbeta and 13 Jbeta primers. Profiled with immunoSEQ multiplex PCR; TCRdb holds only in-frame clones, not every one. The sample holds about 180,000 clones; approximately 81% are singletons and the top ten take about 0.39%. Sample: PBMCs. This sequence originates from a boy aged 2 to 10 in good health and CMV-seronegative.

The CDR3 region is CASSQGTGSNQPQHF. CDR3 nucleotide sequence: TGTGCCAGCAGCCAAGGAACAGGGAGCAATCAGCCCCAGCATTTT. The rearrangement uses TRBV14 and TRBJ1-5; perhaps TRBD1 as D (6 bases). CDR1 SGHDN and CDR2 FVKESK come from the germline V gene. V dropped 1 base and J dropped 1 base, with 8 bases sitting between them. The CDR3 sequence is 15 residues long.